The sequence of this T cell receptor (beta chain) was determined in a study of cytomegalovirus exposure and HLA in healthy donors. The overall study: From donors who were HLA-typed, an early data release held about 85 million unique TCRs. Findings and caveats of the study: Data from an earlier analysis indicated that most TCR beta V segments were productive either about 87% or about 30% of the time. Sequencing probably produced one cluster of sequence variants that were highly shared.

As concerns this clone: Its antigen is unknown.

Amplification used 60 Vbeta primers and 13 Jbeta primers. Measured with immunoSEQ multiplex PCR; TCRdb has only the in-frame clones, and not every one. The table shows about 190,000 clones, with approximately 78% occurring only once. V gave up 6 bases and J gave up 3 bases, with 17 bases separating them. CDR3 size: 15 residues. The V gene's germline CDR1 is MGHDK and CDR2 SYGVNS. Sample: PBMCs. The chain links TRBV25-1 to TRBJ1-1, with D perhaps matching TRBD1 (6 bases). This clonotype originated in a woman younger than 35 in good health and CMV-seronegative. CDR3 sequence: CASSALGGADTEAFF. For the CDR3, the DNA is TGTGCCAGCAGCGCCTTAGGGGGAGCGGACACTGAAGCTTTCTTT.